The 19 T cell receptor beta chains below all came from one sample that was sequenced in a study of beta chain features in type 1 diabetes. Isolated RNA was reverse transcribed in full, so expressed TCRB transcripts were sequenced. Clones were sequenced by immunoSEQ multiplex PCR, and TCRdb holds only the in-frame ones, with some missing. The table has roughly 310,000 clones, approximately 9.9% seen once. The sequenced material came from naive CD4+ T cells from blood. The receptor source for this set is a woman in her twenties or thirties in good health.

The chain links TRBV5-6 to TRBJ2-7; TRBD2 matches 8 bases. The CDR3 is 14 residues long. With V trimmed by 4 bases and J by 3 bases, 6 bases remained unmatched. Germline V gene lookup returns CDR1 SGHDT and CDR2 YYEEEE. CDR3 coding DNA: TGTGCCAGCAGCCCGGGACTAGGGGACTACGAGCAGTACTTC. Protein sequence: CASSPGLGDYEQYF.

V is TRBV5-1 and J is TRBJ2-3, with 8 bases aligning to TRBD1. This CDR3 contains 15 residues. CDR1 SGHRS and CDR2 YFSETQ come from the germline V gene. With V trimmed by 4 bases and J by 3 bases, 7 bases remained unmatched. CDR3 residues: CASSERTGKTDTQYF. The CDR3 coding sequence is TGCGCCAGCAGCGAACGGACAGGGAAGACAGATACGCAGTATTTT.

In its sample, this clone was seen a few times. The V gene is TRBV14, the J gene TRBJ1-1, with TRBD1 as a possible D gene (6 bases). Germline V lookup: CDR1 SGHDN, CDR2 FVKESK. CDR3 length: 17 residues. V lost 0 bases and J lost 1, with 15 bases in between. This CDR3 is CASSQEKGVRGNTEAFF. The CDR3, as DNA: TGTGCCAGCAGCCAAGAGAAAGGGGTCAGGGGGAACACTGAAGCTTTCTTT.

This clone was counted only a few times. The chain joins TRBV7-2 to TRBJ2-1; D perhaps matches TRBD2 (5 bases). V was clipped by 6 bases and J by 4 bases, with 16 bases between them. The CDR3 totals 15 residues. CDR1 and CDR2 (germline): SGHTA, FQGNSA. CDR3 in DNA: TGTGCCAGCAGAAGTACGGGCGGGCGGTACAATGAGCAGTTCTTC. This encodes CASRSTGGRYNEQFF.

The chain is built from TRBV14 and TRBJ2-7; D perhaps matches TRBD1 (6 bases). Looked up from germline, CDR1 is SGHDN and CDR2 is FVKESK. Trimming cost V 5 bases and J 4 bases, with 18 bases left between them. The CDR3 covers 15 residues. CDR3 sequence reads: CASSVQGVLVYEQYF. DNA of the CDR3: TGTGCCAGCAGCGTACAGGGAGTTCTGGTTTACGAGCAGTACTTC.

The genes are TRBV29-1 and TRBJ1-2; TRBD1 matches 8 bases. The CDR3 sequence is 13 residues long. V shed 7 bases, J shed 2 bases, and the junction held 6 bases outside the gene matches. Per the germline V gene, CDR1 is SQVTM and CDR2 is ANQGSEA. The CDR3 nucleotides read TGCAGCGGCATGCAGGGGGCCAACTATGGCTACACCTTC. Translating gives CSGMQGANYGYTF.

This clone was seen more than once but under ten times. V and J are TRBV28 and TRBJ1-1; D is undetermined. V lost 11 bases, J lost 2 bases, and 12 bases lay in between. Per the germline V gene, CDR1 is MDHEN and CDR2 is SYDVKM. CDR3 size: 12 residues. CDR3 nucleotides: TGTGCCGTTGTGGCGGTTAACACTGAAGCTTTCTTT. This codes for CAVVAVNTEAFF.

This clone was found a few times. The rearrangement joins TRBV28 to TRBJ1-2; 7 nucleotides agree with TRBD1. Per germline, CDR1 MDHEN and CDR2 SYDVKM. Trimming cost V 6 bases and J 4 bases; bases outside gene matches: 8. CDR3 length equals 14 residues. CDR3 coding DNA: TGTGCCAGCAGGTATACCGGGACAGCCTATGGCTACACCTTC. Encoded protein: CASRYTGTAYGYTF.

The CDR3 sequence is CASSLNSGAFF. For the CDR3, the DNA is TGTGCCAGCAGTCTGAACAGCGGAGCTTTCTTT. This rearrangement joins TRBV6-4 to TRBJ1-1; D gene ambiguous. V lost 5 bases to trimming and J lost 10 bases, with 11 bases between them. The CDR3 is 11 amino acids. The germline CDR1 and CDR2 sequences are MRHNA and SNTAGT.

This clone turned up a few times. The chain has TRBV19 and TRBJ2-1, with 8 positions matching TRBD2. The CDR3 runs 15 residues. V lost 7 bases, J lost 6 bases, and 11 bases stayed unmatched. The germline gives CDR1 LNHDA, CDR2 SQIVND (reference sequence). The CDR3 nucleotides are TGTGCCAGTACCAGAAGCGGGAGAAGTTCCAATGAGCAGTTCTTC. Its protein product is CASTRSGRSSNEQFF.

Here the CDR3 reads CAWSFAGGGNQPQHF. For the CDR3, the DNA is TGTGCCTGGAGTTTTGCGGGGGGGGGCAATCAGCCCCAGCATTTT. The chain recombines TRBV30 with TRBJ1-5, with D possibly TRBD1 on 5 matching bases. The CDR3 contains 15 residues. CDR1 and CDR2 from the germline V gene are GTSNPN and SVGIG (reference sequence). Trimming pared 2 bases from V and 2 bases from J, leaving 13 bases between.

The chain combines TRBV7-8 with TRBJ1-5; unclear D gene. V shed 2 bases and J shed 5 bases, with 10 bases lying between them. Germline V gene sequence: CDR1 SGHVS, CDR2 FQNEAQ. The CDR3 is 14 amino acids. CDR3 nucleotides: TGTGCCAGCAGCTTACGGCAGGAGGATCAGCCCCAGCATTTT. Its protein product is CASSLRQEDQPQHF.

This clone was observed a handful of times. The rearrangement joins TRBV4-3 to TRBJ2-3; 9 bases are a match to TRBD2. The V segment lost 0 bases and the J segment 1 base; nucleotides outside the gene matches: 8. The CDR3 totals 18 residues. Germline values: CDR1 LGHNA, CDR2 YSLEER. The CDR3 sequence is CASSQEVTAGGRTDTQYF. The CDR3 DNA follows: TGCGCCAGCAGCCAAGAGGTTACTGCGGGAGGGCGCACAGATACGCAGTATTTT.

This clone has only a few counts. This chain joins TRBV28 and TRBJ1-2, with D unresolved. This CDR3 comprises 15 residues. Germline CDR1 is MDHEN and CDR2 is SYDVKM. Trimming removed 3 bases at V and 2 bases at J, with 13 bases between. The CDR3 DNA sequence: TGTGCCAGCAGTTTGACTTCGACGGGAAACTATGGCTACACCTTC. Amino acids: CASSLTSTGNYGYTF.

The V gene is TRBV7-3, the J gene TRBJ1-2, with D possibly TRBD1 on 6 matching bases. The CDR3 contains 13 residues. V gave up 4 bases and J gave up 8 bases, with 14 bases separating them. CDR1 is SGHTA and CDR2 is FQGTGA in the germline V gene. The CDR3, as DNA: TGTGCCAGCAGCTCGGAACAGGGTGAGGGCTACACCTTC. Amino acid sequence: CASSSEQGEGYTF.

V and J are TRBV5-5 and TRBJ1-2; the match to TRBD1 covers 8 bases. This CDR3 is built from 14 residues. V lost 5 bases, J lost 5 bases, and 8 bases stayed unmatched. The germline CDR1 and CDR2 sequences are SGHKS and YYEKEE (reference sequence). This chain's CDR3 is CASREPGQAYGYTF. The CDR3 bases are TGTGCCAGCAGGGAACCGGGACAGGCTTATGGCTACACCTTC. Full variable domain (rest looked up from reference TRBV5-5 and TRBJ1-2): DAGVTQSPTHLIKTRGQQVTLRCSPISGHKSVSWYQQVLGQGPQFIFQYYEKEERGRGNFPDRFSARQFPNYSSELNVNALLLGDSALYLCASREPGQAYGYTFGSGTRLTVV.

The chain joins TRBV5-6 to TRBJ1-2; 7 bases map to TRBD1. Germline CDR1 SGHDT, CDR2 YYEEEE. Trimming removed 1 base from V and 5 bases from J; junction bases left unmatched: 17. The CDR3 consists of 18 residues. This chain's CDR3 is CASSLPIGTAALRYGYTF. The CDR3 DNA reads TGTGCCAGCAGCTTGCCCATCGGGACAGCGGCACTACGTTATGGCTACACCTTC.

This clone was detected only a few times. The CDR3 spells CASSLLRVGGYEQYF. In DNA form, the CDR3 reads TGTGCCAGCAGCTTATTAAGAGTTGGCGGATACGAGCAGTACTTC. This sequence joins TRBV7-2 and TRBJ2-7; D remains unclear. The CDR3 has 15 amino acids. The germline V gene encodes CDR1 SGHTA and CDR2 FQGNSA. V dropped 2 bases and J dropped 4 bases, with 15 bases sitting between them.

V is TRBV7-9 and J is TRBJ1-5; 8 nucleotides match TRBD1. Trimming took 3 bases from V and 0 from J; bases not matched to a gene: 1. CDR1 and CDR2 from the germline V gene are SEHNR and FQNEAQ (reference sequence). The length of the CDR3 is 15 residues. CDR3 sequence: CASSLTGVSNQPQHF. DNA of the CDR3: TGTGCCAGCAGCTTGACAGGGGTTAGCAATCAGCCCCAGCATTTT.